The clone carrying this T cell receptor beta chain was counted a single time. The germline V gene has CDR1 KGHDR and CDR2 SFDVKD. The V end lost 3 bases, the J end lost 9 bases, and 11 bases lay between the germline ends. CDR3 size: 13 residues. The donors' regimen was nivolumab, ipilimumab, aspirin, low-dose cyclophosphamide and low-dose radiotherapy. Eligible patients had advanced solid tumors lacking tumor-infiltrating lymphocytes. These data come from a study of low-dose radiotherapy and immunotherapy resistance in tumors. Study at large: Treatment included intravenous cyclophosphamide dosed at 200 mg/m2 every two weeks, one day before radiation and immunotherapy. Aspirin 300 mg was given orally each day for four cycles from cycle 1 day 1.

TRAV- and TRBV-specific primers, spanning alpha and beta chains, primed first-strand cDNA. For amplifying TCRs, the PCR ran for 20 to 25 cycles with Phusion, which was used together with a constant-region primer and the adapter on the V primers. MiXCR, applied by TCRdb to the reads, yields one record per CDR3 protein. The sample lists 13,000 to 15,000 distinct CDR3 sequences, 70% to 80% occurring once. V is TRBV24-1 and J is TRBJ2-1; no clear D gene. The receptor comes from a human donor with advanced metastatic prostate, ovarian, gallbladder or colorectal cancer (not recorded which). This table probably holds off-target reads from a library built for another chain. The CDR3 sequence is CATSDGPSREQFF. CDR3 bases: TGTGCCACCAGTGATGGGCCTTCCCGTGAGCAGTTCTTC.